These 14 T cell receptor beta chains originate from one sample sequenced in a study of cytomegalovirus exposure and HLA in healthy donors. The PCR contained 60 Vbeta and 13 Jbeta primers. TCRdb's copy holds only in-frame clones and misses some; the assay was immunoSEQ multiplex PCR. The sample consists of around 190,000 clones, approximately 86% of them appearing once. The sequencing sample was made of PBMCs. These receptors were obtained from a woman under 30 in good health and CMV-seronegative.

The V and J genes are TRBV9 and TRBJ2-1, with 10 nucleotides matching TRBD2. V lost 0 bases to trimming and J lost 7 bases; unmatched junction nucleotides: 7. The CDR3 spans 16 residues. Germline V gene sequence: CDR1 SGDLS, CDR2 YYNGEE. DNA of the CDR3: TGTGCCAGCAGCGTAGTATCGCTAGCGGGAGTAAATGAGCAGTTCTTC. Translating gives CASSVVSLAGVNEQFF.

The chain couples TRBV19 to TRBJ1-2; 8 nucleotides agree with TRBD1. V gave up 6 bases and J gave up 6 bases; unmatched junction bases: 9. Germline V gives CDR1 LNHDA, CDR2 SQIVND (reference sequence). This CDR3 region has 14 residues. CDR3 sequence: CASSQDRVTHGYTF. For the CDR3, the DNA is TGTGCCAGTAGCCAGGACAGGGTCACTCATGGCTACACCTTC.

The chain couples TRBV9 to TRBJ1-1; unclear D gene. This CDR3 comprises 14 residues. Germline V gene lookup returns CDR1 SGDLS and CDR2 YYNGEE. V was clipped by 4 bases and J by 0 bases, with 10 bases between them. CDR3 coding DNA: TGTGCCAGCAGCCCGACCACAGTGAACACTGAAGCTTTCTTT. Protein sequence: CASSPTTVNTEAFF.

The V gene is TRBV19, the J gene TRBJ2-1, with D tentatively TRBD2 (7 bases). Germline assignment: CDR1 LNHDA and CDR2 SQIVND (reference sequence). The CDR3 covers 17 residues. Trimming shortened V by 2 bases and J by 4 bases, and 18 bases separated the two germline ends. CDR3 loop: CASSILLGGERYNEQFF. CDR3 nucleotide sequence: TGTGCCAGTAGTATACTCCTAGGGGGGGAGAGGTACAATGAGCAGTTCTTC.

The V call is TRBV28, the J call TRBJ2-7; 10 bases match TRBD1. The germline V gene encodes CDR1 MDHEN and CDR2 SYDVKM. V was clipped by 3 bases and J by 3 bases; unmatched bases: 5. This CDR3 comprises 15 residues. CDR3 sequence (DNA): TGTGCCAGCAGTTTGCCTCGGGACAGGGGCTACGAGCAGTACTTC. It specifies CASSLPRDRGYEQYF.

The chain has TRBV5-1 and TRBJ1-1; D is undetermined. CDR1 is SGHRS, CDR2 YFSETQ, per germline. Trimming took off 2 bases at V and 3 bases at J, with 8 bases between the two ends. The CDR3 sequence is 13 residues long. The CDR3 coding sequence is TGCGCCAGCAGCTTTGGGCGGGACACTGAAGCTTTCTTT. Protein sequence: CASSFGRDTEAFF.

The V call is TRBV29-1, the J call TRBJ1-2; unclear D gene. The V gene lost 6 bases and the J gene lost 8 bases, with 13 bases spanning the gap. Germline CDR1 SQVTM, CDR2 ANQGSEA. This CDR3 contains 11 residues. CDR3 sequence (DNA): TGCAGCGTGGGAGGAATCGGGGGCTACACCTTC. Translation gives CSVGGIGGYTF.

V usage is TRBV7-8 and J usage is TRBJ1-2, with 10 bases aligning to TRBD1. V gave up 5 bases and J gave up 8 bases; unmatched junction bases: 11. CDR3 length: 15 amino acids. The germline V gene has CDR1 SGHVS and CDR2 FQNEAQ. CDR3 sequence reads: CASSPWDRGGEGYTF. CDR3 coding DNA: TGTGCCAGCAGCCCCTGGGACAGGGGAGGGGAAGGCTACACCTTC.

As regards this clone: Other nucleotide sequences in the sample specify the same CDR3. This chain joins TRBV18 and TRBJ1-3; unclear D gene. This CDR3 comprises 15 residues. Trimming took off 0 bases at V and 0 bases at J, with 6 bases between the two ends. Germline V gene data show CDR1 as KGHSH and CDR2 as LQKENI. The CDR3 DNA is TGTGCCAGCTCACCACCGGGCCACTCTGGAAACACCATATATTTT. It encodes CASSPPGHSGNTIYF.

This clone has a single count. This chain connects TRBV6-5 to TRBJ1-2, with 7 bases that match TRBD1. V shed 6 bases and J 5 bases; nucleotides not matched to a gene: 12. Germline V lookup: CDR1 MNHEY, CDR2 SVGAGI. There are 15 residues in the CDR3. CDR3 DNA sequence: TGTGCCAGCAGCCCCTGGGAGAGGGGGCTTTATGGCTACACCTTC. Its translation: CASSPWERGLYGYTF.

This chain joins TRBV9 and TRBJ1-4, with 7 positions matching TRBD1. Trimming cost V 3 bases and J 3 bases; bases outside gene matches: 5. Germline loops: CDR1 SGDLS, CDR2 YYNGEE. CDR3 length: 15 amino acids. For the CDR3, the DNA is TGTGCCAGCAGCGGCTCGGGACAGCCTAATGAAAAACTGTTTTTT. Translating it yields CASSGSGQPNEKLFF.

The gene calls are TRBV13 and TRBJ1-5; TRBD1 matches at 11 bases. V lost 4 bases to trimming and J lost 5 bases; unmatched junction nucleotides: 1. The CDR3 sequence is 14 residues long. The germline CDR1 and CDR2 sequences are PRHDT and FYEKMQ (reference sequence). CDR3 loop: CASSWGQGDQPQHF. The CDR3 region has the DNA TGTGCCAGCAGCTGGGGACAGGGGGATCAGCCCCAGCATTTT.

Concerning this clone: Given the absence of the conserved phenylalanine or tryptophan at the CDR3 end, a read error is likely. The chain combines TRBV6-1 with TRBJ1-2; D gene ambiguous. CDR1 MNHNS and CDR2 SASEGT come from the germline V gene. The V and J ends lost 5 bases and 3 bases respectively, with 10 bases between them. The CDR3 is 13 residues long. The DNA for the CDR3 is TGTGCCAGCAGTTCGGTAGTGTACTATGGCTACACCCTC. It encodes CASSSVVYYGYTL.

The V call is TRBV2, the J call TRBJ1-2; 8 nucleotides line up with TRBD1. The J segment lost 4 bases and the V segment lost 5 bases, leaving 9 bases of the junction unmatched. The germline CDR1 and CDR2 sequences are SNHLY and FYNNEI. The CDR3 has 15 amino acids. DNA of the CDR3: TGTGCCAGCAGTAGGACAGGGAGGGATCGCTATGGCTACACCTTC. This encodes CASSRTGRDRYGYTF. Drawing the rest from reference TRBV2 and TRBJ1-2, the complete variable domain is EPEVTQTPSHQVTQMGQEVILRCVPISNHLYFYWYRQILGQKVEFLVSFYNNEISEKSEIFDDQFSVERPDGSNFTLKIRSTKLEDSAMYFCASSRTGRDRYGYTFGSGTRLTVV.